This paragraph reports one T cell receptor (beta chain). The data were taken from a study of blood T cell repertoires in COVID-19. Profiling relied on immunoSEQ multiplex PCR, and the TCRdb table lists in-frame clones only, not all of them. The sample has some 170,000 clones, around 80% seen once. Input material: PBMCs or T cells enriched from blood (not recorded which). The receptor's source is a man aged 45-65 years who had recovered from COVID-19.

This chain's CDR3 is CASSGQGLPGNTIYF. As DNA, the CDR3 is TGTGCCAGCAGTGGACAGGGATTGCCTGGAAACACCATATATTTT. J is TRBJ1-3 and V is TRBV2, with 7 bases fitting TRBD1. J was trimmed by 2 bases and V by 4 bases; bases with no gene match: 5. The CDR3 length is 15 residues. From germline, CDR1 is SNHLY and CDR2 FYNNEI.